This paragraph reports one T cell receptor beta chain. The data derive from a study of shared clonotypes between healthy human individuals. This CDR3 comprises 15 residues. Trimming cost V 5 bases and J 0 bases; bases outside gene matches: 6. Germline CDR1 LNHDA, CDR2 SQIVND (reference sequence). Sequencing used immunoSEQ multiplex PCR; TCRdb keeps in-frame clones, though not all of them. The sample contains 400,000 to 600,000 clones, 79% of which appear only once. Sequencing was done on a sample of PBMCs. The V call is TRBV19, the J call TRBJ2-7; the match to TRBD2 covers 8 bases. The clonotype was recovered from a woman between 40 and 50 years old in good health. Some clones in this sample may be carry-over from other donors' samples. Here the CDR3 DNA reads TGTGCCAGTAGTCACGAGCGGGAGACCTCCTACGAGCAGTACTTC. Its translation is CASSHERETSYEQYF.